This TCR beta chain was sequenced during a study of T cells after yellow fever vaccination. Study conclusions and caveats: Post-booster repertoires contained most primary-vaccination clones again (almost 97% CD4, less than 90% CD8).

UMIs were added to TCR cDNA along with a universal primer site when it was made by 5'RACE template switching. TCRdb recomputed calls from the 5' RACE reads with MiXCR, one row per CDR3 protein. The sample shows around 320,000 distinct CDR3 sequences, approximately 11% of them seen only once. As for this clonotype: What it binds is not known.

This CDR3 contains 12 residues. Trimming removed 3 bases from V and 8 bases from J, with 9 bases in between. CDR1 and CDR2 (germline): SGHNT, YYREEE (reference sequence). The sequence was collected from a man between 18 and 35 years old who received the YFV17D yellow fever vaccine. J is TRBJ2-1 and V is TRBV5-4, with a weak D call TRBD1 (5 bases). The input for sequencing was CD4+ T cells sorted from PBMCs, taken 45 days after the yellow fever booster vaccination. This chain's CDR3 is CASSSPRDEQFF. As DNA, the CDR3 is TGTGCCAGCAGCTCCCCCAGGGATGAGCAGTTCTTC.